Listed below are T cell receptor beta chains from one sample, sequenced in a study of PD-1 blockade in classical Hodgkin lymphoma. The method was immunoSEQ multiplex PCR; TCRdb's version includes in-frame clones alone and lacks a portion of them. The table has tens of thousands of clones, approximately 93% seen once. Sequencing was carried out using peripheral blood mononuclear cells (PBMCs). The receptor set was obtained from a human donor with classical Hodgkin lymphoma. Both conserved end residues are part of each CDR3. D genes are given only for firm matches. Only part of the rows carry a size: once, few, many, or a class if the clone is expanded.

clone_size	j_call	cdr3_length	d_call	v_call	cdr3_aa	cdr3_nt
.	TRBJ1-6	19	.	TRBV11-3	CASSFTWTPQTSYNSPLHF	TGTGCCAGCAGCTTCACCTGGACTCCCCAAACCTCCTATAATTCACCCCTCCACTTT
.	TRBJ2-1	17	TRBD1	TRBV4-1	CASSLRQGPSSYNEQFF	TGCGCCAGCAGCCTCCGACAGGGTCCCTCCTCCTACAATGAGCAGTTCTTC
.	TRBJ1-5	15	TRBD1	TRBV7-9	CASSLEGASNQPQHF	TGTGCCAGCAGCCTCGAGGGGGCGAGCAATCAGCCCCAGCATTTT
.	TRBJ1-2	13	.	TRBV18	CASSPRDNYGYTF	TGTGCCAGCTCACCCCGGGACAACTATGGCTACACCTTC
.	TRBJ2-1	16	.	TRBV2	CASSPRSGNSYNEQFF	TGTGCCAGCAGTCCACGTAGCGGTAACTCCTACAATGAGCAGTTCTTC
.	TRBJ1-5	16	.	TRBV7-2	CASSLDGSSFHQPQHF	TGTGCCAGCAGCTTAGATGGCAGTTCGTTCCATCAGCCCCAGCATTTT
.	TRBJ1-1	14	.	TRBV5-1	CASSSPRRNTEAFF	TGCGCCAGCAGCTCGCCTCGAAGGAACACTGAAGCTTTCTTT
.	TRBJ1-1	15	.	TRBV6-6	CASIGGEWMNTEAFF	TGTGCCAGCATCGGGGGAGAGTGGATGAACACTGAAGCTTTCTTT
.	TRBJ1-1	14	.	TRBV4-3	CASSQGGMNTEAFF	TGCGCCAGCAGCCAAGGTGGGATGAACACTGAAGCTTTCTTT
.	TRBJ2-7	11	.	TRBV6-6	CASRNNYEQYF	TGTGCCAGCAGGAACAACTACGAGCAGTACTTC
.	TRBJ2-5	15	TRBD1	TRBV5-6	CASSSADRAQETQYF	TGTGCCAGCAGCTCGGCTGACAGGGCGCAAGAGACCCAGTACTTC
.	TRBJ1-2	15	.	TRBV5-1	CASSDSGVTNYGYTF	TGCGCCAGCAGCGATTCAGGAGTAACTAACTATGGCTACACCTTC
.	TRBJ2-7	15	TRBD1	TRBV28	CASSLGDRGFYEQYF	TGTGCCAGCAGCCTCGGAGACAGGGGATTCTACGAGCAGTACTTC
large	TRBJ2-7	13	TRBD1	TRBV14	CASSRTGRWEQYF	TGTGCCAGCAGCCGGACAGGGCGTTGGGAGCAGTACTTC
.	TRBJ2-3	10	.	TRBV18	CASSADTQYF	TGTGCCAGCTCAGCAGATACGCAGTATTTT
.	TRBJ2-2	15	TRBD2	TRBV5-1	CASSLVGTRAGELFF	TGCGCCAGCAGCTTGGTAGGGACTAGAGCCGGGGAGCTGTTTTTT
.	TRBJ2-7	13	.	TRBV7-9	CASSLGSAYEQYF	TGTGCCAGCAGCTTAGGCAGCGCCTACGAGCAGTACTTC
once	TRBJ2-7	13	.	TRBV27	CASRPPRDYEQYF	TGTGCCAGCAGACCTCCCCGGGACTACGAGCAGTACTTC
.	TRBJ2-6	17	.	TRBV2	CASSSDSGSSGANVLTF	TGTGCCAGCAGTTCCGACAGCGGAAGCTCTGGGGCCAACGTCCTGACTTTC
.	TRBJ2-1	15	.	TRBV7-2	CASSLDFGIYNEQFF	TGTGCCAGCAGCTTAGATTTCGGGATCTACAATGAGCAGTTCTTC
.	TRBJ1-6	14	.	TRBV2	CASRNRSGNSPLHF	TGTGCCAGCAGAAACAGGTCTGGCAATTCACCCCTCCACTTT
.	TRBJ1-5	14	TRBD1	TRBV6-1	CASSGTGGNQPQHF	TGTGCCAGCAGTGGTACAGGGGGCAATCAGCCCCAGCATTTT
.	TRBJ2-7	14	TRBD2	TRBV6-5	CASSTGTSAYEQYF	TGTGCCAGCAGTACCGGGACTAGCGCCTACGAGCAGTACTTC
.	TRBJ2-5	15	TRBD1	TRBV19	CASSNTGGTVETQYF	TGTGCCAGTAGTAACACAGGGGGCACGGTAGAGACCCAGTACTTC
once	TRBJ1-6	15	.	TRBV11-1	CASSRGTSYNSPLHF	TGTGCCAGCAGCCGCGGAACCTCCTATAATTCACCCCTCCACTTT
.	TRBJ2-6	20	TRBD2	TRBV19	CASSERTSGRTSSGANVLTF	TGTGCCAGTAGTGAAAGGACTAGCGGGAGGACTAGCTCTGGGGCCAACGTCCTGACTTTC
.	TRBJ2-7	18	TRBD1	TRBV7-8	CASSPRGTGWRSLGEQYF	TGTGCCAGCAGCCCACGGGGGACAGGGTGGCGCTCATTGGGCGAGCAGTACTTC
.	TRBJ1-5	15	.	TRBV6-1	CASSDGGRGNQPQHF	TGTGCCAGCAGTGATGGGGGTAGGGGCAATCAGCCCCAGCATTTT
.	TRBJ1-1	14	.	TRBV6-1	CASSERAGDTEAFF	TGTGCCAGCAGTGAACGCGCAGGGGACACTGAAGCTTTCTTT
once	TRBJ2-1	15	.	TRBV5-1	CASSLQAPQGTEQFF	TGCGCCAGCAGCTTACAGGCTCCGCAGGGGACTGAGCAGTTCTTC
.	TRBJ2-5	12	.	TRBV30	CAWSITRETQYF	TGTGCCTGGAGTATCACCCGGGAGACCCAGTACTTC
.	TRBJ1-2	13	TRBD1	TRBV6-5	CASSRQGQTGYTF	TGTGCCAGCAGTCGACAGGGCCAGACTGGCTACACCTTC
.	TRBJ2-1	14	.	TRBV5-1	CASSLGSSYNEQFF	TGCGCCAGCAGCTTGGGGAGCTCCTACAATGAGCAGTTCTTC
.	TRBJ2-7	14	.	TRBV11-2	CASSLNAKTYEQYF	TGTGCCAGCAGCTTAAACGCCAAGACCTACGAGCAGTACTTC
.	TRBJ1-2	15	TRBD1	TRBV7-9	CASSLISTGGNGYTF	TGTGCCAGCAGCTTAATCTCCACAGGGGGAAATGGCTACACCTTC
.	TRBJ1-6	16	TRBD1	TRBV7-8	CASIPGQVSYNSPLHF	TGTGCCAGCATTCCCGGACAGGTCTCCTATAATTCACCCCTCCACTTT
.	TRBJ2-7	14	TRBD1	TRBV14	CASSPDRVTYEQYF	TGTGCCAGCAGCCCCGACAGGGTCACCTACGAGCAGTACTTC
.	TRBJ2-2	16	TRBD1	TRBV18	CASSPPQGPNTGELFF	TGTGCCAGCTCACCTCCACAGGGGCCGAACACCGGGGAGCTGTTTTTT
.	TRBJ2-2	13	.	TRBV9	CASSVDMTGELFF	TGTGCCAGCAGCGTTGACATGACCGGGGAGCTGTTTTTT
.	TRBJ1-1	10	.	TRBV20-1	CSARRGEAFF	TGCAGTGCTAGAAGGGGTGAAGCTTTCTTT
.	TRBJ1-3	15	.	TRBV19	CASNPLGSSGNTIYF	TGTGCCAGTAACCCCTTGGGAAGCTCTGGAAACACCATATATTTT
.	TRBJ1-1	14	TRBD1	TRBV6-6	CASSPGTGGSEAFF	TGTGCCAGCAGCCCCGGGACAGGGGGGTCTGAAGCTTTCTTT
once	TRBJ2-7	15	.	TRBV27	CASSLTLGGSYEQYF	TGTGCCAGCAGTTTAACGTTAGGGGGCTCCTACGAGCAGTACTTC
once	TRBJ2-7	14	.	TRBV5-4	CASSPDTSSYEQYF	TGTGCCAGCAGCCCGGACACGAGCTCCTACGAGCAGTACTTC
.	TRBJ2-1	15	.	TRBV11-2	CASSLKAGIYNEQFF	TGTGCCAGCAGCCTGAAGGCGGGAATTTACAATGAGCAGTTCTTC
.	TRBJ2-6	18	TRBD1	TRBV5-1	CASSADGTGGSGANVLTF	TGCGCCAGCAGCGCGGACGGGACAGGGGGCTCTGGGGCCAACGTCCTGACTTTC
.	TRBJ2-1	14	TRBD2	TRBV2	CASMETSSFREQFF	TGTGCCAGCATGGAGACTAGCTCTTTTCGTGAGCAGTTCTTC
.	TRBJ1-4	13	.	TRBV5-1	CASRTGQNEKLFF	TGCGCCAGCAGGACAGGCCAGAATGAAAAACTGTTTTTT
.	TRBJ2-3	15	TRBD1	TRBV11-1	CASSLEGQGVDTQYF	TGTGCCAGCAGCTTAGAAGGACAGGGGGTAGATACGCAGTATTTT
.	TRBJ1-2	14	TRBD1	TRBV9	CASSGPGQGYGYTF	TGTGCCAGCAGCGGCCCGGGACAGGGTTATGGCTACACCTTC
.	TRBJ2-3	13	TRBD2	TRBV4-1	CASGLAGTDTQYF	TGCGCCAGCGGACTAGCGGGCACAGATACGCAGTATTTT
.	TRBJ1-1	15	.	TRBV5-1	CASSPQGPQNTEAFF	TGCGCCAGCAGCCCACAGGGTCCCCAGAACACTGAAGCTTTCTTT
.	TRBJ1-2	11	.	TRBV30	CAWSAGGGYTF	TGTGCCTGGTCAGCAGGCGGCGGCTACACCTTC
.	TRBJ1-1	13	TRBD1	TRBV2	CASIEDRDAEAFF	TGTGCCAGCATTGAGGACAGGGACGCTGAAGCTTTCTTT
.	TRBJ1-1	14	.	TRBV5-1	CASSFPGMNTEAFF	TGCGCCAGCAGCTTCCCAGGTATGAACACTGAAGCTTTCTTT